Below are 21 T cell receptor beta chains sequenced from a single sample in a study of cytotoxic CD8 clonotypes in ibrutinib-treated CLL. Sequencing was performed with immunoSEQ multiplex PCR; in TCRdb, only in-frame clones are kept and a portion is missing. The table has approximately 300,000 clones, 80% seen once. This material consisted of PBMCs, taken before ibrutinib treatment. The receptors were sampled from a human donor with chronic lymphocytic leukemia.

CDR3 sequence: CAISGTLPSSYEQYF. As DNA, the CDR3 is TGTGCCATCAGTGGGACCCTGCCGAGCTCCTACGAGCAGTACTTC. The chain joins TRBV10-3 to TRBJ2-7; D is uncertain. The V and J ends lost 4 bases and 0 bases respectively, with 13 bases between them. CDR3 length: 15 amino acids. Germline V gene lookup returns CDR1 ENHRY and CDR2 SYGVKD.

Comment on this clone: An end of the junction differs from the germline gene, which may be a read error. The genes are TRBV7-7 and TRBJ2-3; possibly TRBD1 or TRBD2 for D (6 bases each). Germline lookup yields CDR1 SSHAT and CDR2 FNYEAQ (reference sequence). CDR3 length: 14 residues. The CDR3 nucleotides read TGTGCTAGCAGCTTAGGCTTGGGGGGCGAGCCGCAGTATTTT. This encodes CASSLGLGGEPQYF.

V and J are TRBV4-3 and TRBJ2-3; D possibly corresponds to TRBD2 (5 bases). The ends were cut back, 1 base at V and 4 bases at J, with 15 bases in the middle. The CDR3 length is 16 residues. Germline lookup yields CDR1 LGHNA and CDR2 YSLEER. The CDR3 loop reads CASSQAGGAAADTQYF. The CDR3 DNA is TGCGCCAGCAGCCAAGCCGGCGGTGCAGCGGCAGATACGCAGTATTTT.

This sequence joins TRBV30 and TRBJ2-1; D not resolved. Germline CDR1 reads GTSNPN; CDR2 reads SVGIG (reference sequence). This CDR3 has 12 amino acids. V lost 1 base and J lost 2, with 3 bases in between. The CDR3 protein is CAWSGAYNEQFF. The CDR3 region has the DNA TGTGCCTGGAGTGGGGCCTACAATGAGCAGTTCTTC.

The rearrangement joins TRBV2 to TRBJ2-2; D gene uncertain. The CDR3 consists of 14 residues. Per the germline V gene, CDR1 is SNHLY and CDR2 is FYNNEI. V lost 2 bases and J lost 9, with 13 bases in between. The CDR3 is CASSEMDQQRELFF. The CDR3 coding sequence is TGTGCCAGCAGTGAAATGGACCAGCAACGGGAGCTGTTTTTT.

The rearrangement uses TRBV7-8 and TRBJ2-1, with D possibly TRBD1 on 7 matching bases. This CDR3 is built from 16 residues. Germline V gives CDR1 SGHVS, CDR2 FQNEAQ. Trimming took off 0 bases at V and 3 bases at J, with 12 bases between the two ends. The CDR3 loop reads CASSLAAGGFYNEQFF. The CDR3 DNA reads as TGTGCCAGCAGCTTAGCGGCAGGGGGGTTCTACAATGAGCAGTTCTTC.

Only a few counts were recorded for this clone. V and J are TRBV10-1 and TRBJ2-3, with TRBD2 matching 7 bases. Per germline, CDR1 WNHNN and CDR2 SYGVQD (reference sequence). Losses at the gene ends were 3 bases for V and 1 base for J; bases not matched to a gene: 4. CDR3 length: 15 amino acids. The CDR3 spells CASSEFAGGTDTQYF. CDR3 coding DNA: TGCGCCAGCAGTGAATTTGCGGGAGGCACAGATACGCAGTATTTT.

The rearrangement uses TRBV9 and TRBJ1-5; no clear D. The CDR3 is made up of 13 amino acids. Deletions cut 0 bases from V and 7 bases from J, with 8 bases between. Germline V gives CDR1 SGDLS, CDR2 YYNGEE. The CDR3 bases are TGTGCCAGCAGCGTAGGGTCCTCACAGCCCCAGCATTTT. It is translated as CASSVGSSQPQHF. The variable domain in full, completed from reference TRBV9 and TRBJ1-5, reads DSGVTQTPKHLITATGQRVTLRCSPRSGDLSVYWYQQSLDQGLQFLIQYYNGEERAKGNILERFSAQQFPDLHSELNLSSLELGDSALYFCASSVGSSQPQHFGDGTRLSIL.

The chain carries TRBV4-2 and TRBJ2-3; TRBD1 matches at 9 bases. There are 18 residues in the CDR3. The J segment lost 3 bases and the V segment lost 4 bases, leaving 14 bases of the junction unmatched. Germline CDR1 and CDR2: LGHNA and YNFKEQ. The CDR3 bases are TGTGCCAGCAGCCCTACTTTCACGGGGACAGGGTGGACAGATACGCAGTATTTT. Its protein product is CASSPTFTGTGWTDTQYF.

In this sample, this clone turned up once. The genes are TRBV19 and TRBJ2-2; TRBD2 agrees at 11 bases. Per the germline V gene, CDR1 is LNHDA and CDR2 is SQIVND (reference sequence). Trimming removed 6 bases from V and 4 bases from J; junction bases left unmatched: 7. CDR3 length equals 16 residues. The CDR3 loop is CASRSLAGVPTGELFF. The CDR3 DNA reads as TGTGCCAGTAGGTCACTAGCGGGAGTACCCACCGGGGAGCTGTTTTTT.

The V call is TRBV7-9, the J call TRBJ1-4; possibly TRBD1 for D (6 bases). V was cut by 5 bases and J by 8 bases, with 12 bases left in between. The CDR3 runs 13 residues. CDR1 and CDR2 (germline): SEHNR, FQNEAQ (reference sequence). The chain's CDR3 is CASSRRGGEKLFF. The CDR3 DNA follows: TGTGCCAGCAGCCGCCGAGGGGGGGAAAAACTGTTTTTT.

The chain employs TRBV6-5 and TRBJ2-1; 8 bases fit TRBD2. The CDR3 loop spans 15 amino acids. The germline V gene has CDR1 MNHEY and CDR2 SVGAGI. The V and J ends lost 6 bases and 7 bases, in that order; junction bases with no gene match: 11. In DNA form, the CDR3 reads TGTGCCAGCAGCCCACCGGGAGGGCCATGGAATGAGCAGTTCTTC. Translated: CASSPPGGPWNEQFF.

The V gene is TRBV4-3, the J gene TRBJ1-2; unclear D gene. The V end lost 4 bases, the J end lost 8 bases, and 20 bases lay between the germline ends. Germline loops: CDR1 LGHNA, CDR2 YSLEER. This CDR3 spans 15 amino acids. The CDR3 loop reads CASSRQTGFSDGYTF. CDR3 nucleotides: TGCGCCAGCAGCCGTCAAACGGGGTTCTCAGACGGCTACACCTTC.

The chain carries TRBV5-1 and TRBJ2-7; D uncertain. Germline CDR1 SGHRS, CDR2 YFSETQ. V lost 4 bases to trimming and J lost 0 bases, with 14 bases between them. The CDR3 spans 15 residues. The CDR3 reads CASSPFQSRSYEQYF. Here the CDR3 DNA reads TGCGCCAGCAGCCCGTTCCAGTCCCGCTCCTACGAGCAGTACTTC.

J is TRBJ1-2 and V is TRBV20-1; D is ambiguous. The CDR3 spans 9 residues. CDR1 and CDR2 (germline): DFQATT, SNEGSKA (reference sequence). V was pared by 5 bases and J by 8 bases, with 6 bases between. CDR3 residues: CSASGGYTF. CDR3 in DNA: TGCAGTGCTTCAGGCGGCTACACCTTC.

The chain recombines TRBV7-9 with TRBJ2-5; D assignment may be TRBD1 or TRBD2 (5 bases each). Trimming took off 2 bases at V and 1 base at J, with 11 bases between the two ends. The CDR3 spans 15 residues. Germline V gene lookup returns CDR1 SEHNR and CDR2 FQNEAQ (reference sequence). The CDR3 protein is CASSLMAGTQETQYF. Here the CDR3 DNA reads TGTGCCAGCAGCTTAATGGCAGGGACCCAAGAGACCCAGTACTTC.

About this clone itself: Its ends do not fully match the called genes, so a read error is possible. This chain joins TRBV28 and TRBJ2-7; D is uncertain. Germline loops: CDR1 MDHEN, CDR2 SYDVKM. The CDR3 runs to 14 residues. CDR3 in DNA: TGTGCCAGCAGTGAGATCCCGGGCTCCCACGAGCAGTACTTC. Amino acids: CASSEIPGSHEQYF.

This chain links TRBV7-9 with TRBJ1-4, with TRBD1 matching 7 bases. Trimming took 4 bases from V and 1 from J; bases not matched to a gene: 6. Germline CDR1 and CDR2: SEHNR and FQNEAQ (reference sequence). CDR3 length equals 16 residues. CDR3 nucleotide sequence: TGTGCCAGCAGCTGGAGGGACAGTGGAACTAATGAAAAACTGTTTTTT. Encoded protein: CASSWRDSGTNEKLFF.

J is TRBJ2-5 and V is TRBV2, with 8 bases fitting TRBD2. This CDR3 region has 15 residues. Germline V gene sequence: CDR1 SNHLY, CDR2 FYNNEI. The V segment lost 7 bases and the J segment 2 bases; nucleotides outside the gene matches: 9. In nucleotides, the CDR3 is TGTGCCAGCACCCGGAGACTAGCGAGGCAAGAGACCCAGTACTTC. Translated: CASTRRLARQETQYF. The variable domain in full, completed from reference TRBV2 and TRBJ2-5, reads EPEVTQTPSHQVTQMGQEVILRCVPISNHLYFYWYRQILGQKVEFLVSFYNNEISEKSEIFDDQFSVERPDGSNFTLKIRSTKLEDSAMYFCASTRRLARQETQYFGPGTRLLVL.

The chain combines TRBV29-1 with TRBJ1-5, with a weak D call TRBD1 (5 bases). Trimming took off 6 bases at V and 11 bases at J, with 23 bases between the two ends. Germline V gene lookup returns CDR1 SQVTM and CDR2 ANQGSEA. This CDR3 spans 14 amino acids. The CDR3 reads CSVKTDTGSGTQHF. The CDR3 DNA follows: TGCAGCGTAAAGACAGACACCGGATCAGGGACCCAGCATTTT.

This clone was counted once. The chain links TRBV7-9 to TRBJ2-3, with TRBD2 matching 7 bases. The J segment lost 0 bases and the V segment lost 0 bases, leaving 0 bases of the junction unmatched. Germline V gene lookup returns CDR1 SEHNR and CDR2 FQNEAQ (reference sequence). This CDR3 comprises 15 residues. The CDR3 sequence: CASSLATSSTDTQYF. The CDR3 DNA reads TGTGCCAGCAGCTTAGCGACTAGCAGCACAGATACGCAGTATTTT.